This paragraph covers one TCR beta chain sequence. What it recognizes is unknown. The data derive from a study of blood T cells in healthy people across ages. Overall study findings and caveats: Unknown CMV status may confound age-related changes in expanded clones.

The use of a sample-barcoded 5' primer and a J-beta primer mix characterized a second PCR of about 6 to 11 cycles. The study obtained at least 3 million CDR3-containing paired-end reads from every sample. One entry per CDR3 protein, called by TCRdb with MiXCR from the 5' RACE reads. The sample shows some 860,000 distinct CDR3 sequences, roughly 56% of them seen only once. Individuals who donated were healthy Caucasians from Russia aged roughly 6 to 90. Trimming left V 5 bases short and J 6 bases short, with 16 bases between. CDR3 length: 14 residues. Per germline, CDR1 MNHEY and CDR2 SMNVEV (reference sequence).

Sample: blood. This clonotype was sampled from a man in his forties in good health. The J gene is TRBJ1-1, the V gene TRBV27; D is undetermined. The CDR3 sequence is CASSVILGGPEAFF. For the CDR3, the DNA is TGTGCCAGCAGTGTAATACTTGGCGGCCCTGAAGCTTTCTTT.